This T cell receptor beta chain was captured by sequencing in a study of blood T cell repertoires in COVID-19. Study summary: The United States, Italy and Spain were the sources of the acute and convalescent COVID-19 samples. From T cells, B-cell-depleted T cells, or PBMCs came the material, which was cDNA or gDNA.

Participants were aged about 18 to 100 years, lived in about 26 US areas, and enrolled virtually. Two negative PCRs, clearance, or symptom resolution had been documented for recovered Cohort 3 donors. Germline CDR1 and CDR2: SGHAT and FQNNGV. Trimming took 1 base from V and 5 from J; bases not matched to a gene: 2. This CDR3 is built from 14 residues. The table came from immunoSEQ multiplex PCR; TCRdb's copy has only in-frame clones and leaves some out. The table includes around 200,000 clones, 65% to 85% detected once. This clone turned up a few times. This specimen includes other DNA sequences encoding the same CDR3.

The chain couples TRBV11-2 to TRBJ2-3; 8 bases fit TRBD2. The origin of this receptor is a woman aged 30 to 39 who had recovered from COVID-19. The material sequenced was PBMCs or T cells enriched from blood (not recorded which). CDR3: CASSLAGGLDTQYF. DNA for the CDR3: TGTGCCAGCAGCTTAGCGGGGGGGTTAGATACGCAGTATTTT.